This TCR beta chain was found in a study of shared clonotypes between healthy human individuals. Trimming removed 4 bases from V and 0 bases from J; junction bases left unmatched: 3. The CDR3 runs to 15 residues. The germline V gene encodes CDR1 SNHLY and CDR2 FYNNEI. Profiling relied on immunoSEQ multiplex PCR, and the TCRdb table lists in-frame clones only, not all of them. Among some 300,000 clones listed, more than 60% were seen once. The TCR was taken from a man aged 30 to 45 in good health. The genes are TRBV2 and TRBJ2-1; TRBD1 matches 7 bases. Sequenced sample: memory CD4+ T cells sorted from blood. The subset is: CD45RA-negative fraction. The CDR3: CASSVTGYSYNEQFF. The CDR3 DNA is TGTGCCAGCAGTGTGACAGGGTACTCCTACAATGAGCAGTTCTTC.